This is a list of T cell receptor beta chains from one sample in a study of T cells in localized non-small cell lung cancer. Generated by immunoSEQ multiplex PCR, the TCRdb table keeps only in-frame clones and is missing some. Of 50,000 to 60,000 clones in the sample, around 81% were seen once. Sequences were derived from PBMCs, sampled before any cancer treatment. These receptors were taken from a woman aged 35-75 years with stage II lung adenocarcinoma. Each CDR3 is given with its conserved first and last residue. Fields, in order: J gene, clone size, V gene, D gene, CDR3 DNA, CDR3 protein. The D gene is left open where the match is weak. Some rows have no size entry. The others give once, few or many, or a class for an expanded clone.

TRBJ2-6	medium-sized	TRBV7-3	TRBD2	TGTGCCAGCAGCCCAGGACGGGGGGGCGCTGGGGCCAACGTCCTGACTTTC	CASSPGRGGAGANVLTF
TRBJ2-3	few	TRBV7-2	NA	TGTGCCAGCAGCTCTGGGGGGGCCCCGAGGACAGATACGCAGTATTTT	CASSSGGAPRTDTQYF
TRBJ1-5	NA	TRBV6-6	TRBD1	TGTGCCAGCAGCCCCGGGACAGGTAGGGGCAATCAGCCCCAGCATTTT	CASSPGTGRGNQPQHF
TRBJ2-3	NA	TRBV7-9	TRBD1	TGTGCCAGCAGCTTCCGGGACAGGGCAGATACGCAGTATTTT	CASSFRDRADTQYF
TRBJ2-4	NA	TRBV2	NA	TGTGCCAGCAGTGAAGAGGGGCGGGACATTCAGTACTTC	CASSEEGRDIQYF
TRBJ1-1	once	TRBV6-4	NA	TGTGCCAGCAGTGCAACGACCAACACTGAAGCTTTCTTT	CASSATTNTEAFF
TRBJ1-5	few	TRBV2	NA	TGTGCCAGCAGTGTCGGTGGAGGACGGGAGCCCCAGCATTTT	CASSVGGGREPQHF
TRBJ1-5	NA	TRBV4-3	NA	TGCGCCAGCAGCCGAGGGACTTTCAATCAGCCCCAGCATTTT	CASSRGTFNQPQHF
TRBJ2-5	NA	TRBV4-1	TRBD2	TGCGCCAGCAGCCCCCAAGGGGTAGCGGGTCAAGAGACCCAGTACTTC	CASSPQGVAGQETQYF
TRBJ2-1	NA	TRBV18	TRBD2	TGTGCCAGCTCACCGACTAGCGCGCCCTACAATGAGCAGTTCTTC	CASSPTSAPYNEQFF
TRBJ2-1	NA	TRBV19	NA	TGTGCCAGTAGTGGCGGCGGGGTAGTCAATGAGCAGTTCTTC	CASSGGGVVNEQFF
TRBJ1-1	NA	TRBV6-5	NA	TGTGCCGCCTGGCGGGGGCGGGACACTGAAGCTTTCTTT	CAAWRGRDTEAFF
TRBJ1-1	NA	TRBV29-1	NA	TGCAGCGTTGCACTGACAGGGAACACTGAAGCTTTCTTT	CSVALTGNTEAFF
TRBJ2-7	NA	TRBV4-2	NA	TGTGCCAGCAGCCAAGGTGTCTACGAGCAGTACTTC	CASSQGVYEQYF
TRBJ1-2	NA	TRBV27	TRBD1	TGTGCCAGCAGTCTACGGGACAGGGATAATGGCTACACCTTC	CASSLRDRDNGYTF
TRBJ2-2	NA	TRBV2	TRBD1	TGTGCCAGCACGAAAGACAGGGCGACCAGCAGGGAGCTGTTTTTT	CASTKDRATSRELFF
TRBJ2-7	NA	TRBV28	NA	TGTGCCAGCAGTTTATCGGCAGGAGCCTACGAGCAGTACTTC	CASSLSAGAYEQYF
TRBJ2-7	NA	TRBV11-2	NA	TGTGCCAGCAGCTTCGGCCAGCCCTACGAGCAGTACTTC	CASSFGQPYEQYF
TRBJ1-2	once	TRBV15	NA	TGTGCCACCAGCAGAGACAGGATCCCGAACTATGGCTACACCTTC	CATSRDRIPNYGYTF
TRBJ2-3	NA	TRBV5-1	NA	TGCGCCAGCAGCTTGGTACCCACAGATACGCAGTATTTT	CASSLVPTDTQYF